The clone carrying this TCR beta chain has at least ten counts. Its target is unknown. From the reads, TCRdb called clonotypes with MiXCR, one entry per CDR3 protein. The profile shows 200,000 or so distinct CDR3 sequences, approximately 20% of them singletons. The sample belongs to a study of T cell repertoires in cytomegalovirus infection. Study details: CMV infection plus the matching HLA type was flagged by public TCR beta signatures.

Germline loops: CDR1 MNHEY, CDR2 SVGEGT. The CDR3 covers 14 residues. Trimming took 2 bases from V and 7 from J, leaving 12 bases between them. Points from the study as a whole: The study found HLA-C-restricted CMV-specific TCR beta clonotypes dominating the ex vivo response.

This TCR was sampled from a human donor in good health (CMV status not recorded). Some clones in this sample may be carry-over from other donors' samples. Sequencing was done on a sample of PBMCs. The chain is built from TRBV6-2 or TRBV6-3 and TRBJ2-1; perhaps TRBD2 as D (6 bases). This CDR3 is CASSYGAGGNEQFF. The CDR3 bases are TGTGCCAGCAGTTACGGCGCCGGAGGGAATGAGCAGTTCTTC.